Shown below are 12 T cell receptor beta chains from a single sample sequenced in a study of T cells in Graves' hyperthyroidism and ophthalmopathy. Amplified TCR beta CDR3 regions derived from RNA transcripts. With the HTBI primer set, the TCR CDR3 went through a first round of RT-PCR. TCRdb reprocessed the multiplex PCR reads with MiXCR, giving one entry per CDR3 protein. The repertoire holds 300,000 to 450,000 distinct CDR3 sequences, 15% to 18% seen once, with about 27% in the top ten. Sequencing was done on a sample of blood. These receptors were collected from a woman between 18 and 29 years old with Graves' hyperthyroidism that later progressed to Graves' ophthalmopathy.

This clonotype showed up just a few times. The CDR3 sequence: CAWMGGILVNEQFF. The CDR3 nucleotides are TGTGCCTGGATGGGGGGTATCCTAGTAAATGAGCAGTTCTTC. The chain carries TRBV30 and TRBJ2-1; perhaps TRBD2 as D (6 bases). The CDR3 loop spans 14 amino acids. Looked up from germline, CDR1 is GTSNPN and CDR2 is SVGIG (reference sequence). V was clipped by 4 bases and J by 7 bases, with 17 bases between them.

This clonotype was seen at least ten times. The chain combines TRBV20-1 with TRBJ2-7; 11 nucleotides align to TRBD2. Trimming cost V 3 bases and J 3 bases; bases outside gene matches: 10. This CDR3 comprises 16 residues. The germline V gene has CDR1 DFQATT and CDR2 SNEGSKA (reference sequence). CDR3 bases: TGCAGTGCTAGGAGTCTAGCGGGAGGAAAGGGCTACGAGCAGTACTTC. Protein product: CSARSLAGGKGYEQYF.

This clonotype occurred many times. The J gene is TRBJ1-3, the V gene TRBV3-1; D is possibly TRBD1 (5 bases). The germline V and J ends were trimmed by 1 base and 0 bases, with 16 bases remaining between them. The CDR3 runs to 18 residues. Germline CDR1 reads LGHDT; CDR2 reads YNNKEL (reference sequence). CDR3 bases: TGTGCCAGCAGCCAAGTAACGCCGAGGCAGGGCTCTGGAAACACCATATATTTT. It codes for CASSQVTPRQGSGNTIYF.

This clonotype was seen only once. A read error may explain this, as a much larger clone is one base away. The chain couples TRBV28 to TRBJ2-5; the D gene is possibly TRBD1 (5 bases). The CDR3 loop spans 15 amino acids. CDR1 is MDHEN, CDR2 SYDVKM, per germline. The ends were cut back, 5 bases at V and 5 bases at J, with 18 bases in the middle. The CDR3 DNA reads as TGTGCCAGCAGTGTATTTGGGGCGCATGGGGAGACCCAGTACTTC. Amino acids: CASSVFGAHGETQYF.

The rearrangement joins TRBV5-6 to TRBJ2-2; maybe TRBD1 (5 bases). Trimming took off 0 bases at V and 6 bases at J, with 15 bases between the two ends. From germline, CDR1 is SGHDT and CDR2 YYEEEE. The CDR3 has 16 residues. The CDR3 loop reads CASSLAVMAGPGELFF. In DNA, the CDR3 is TGTGCCAGCAGCTTGGCCGTCATGGCAGGGCCCGGGGAGCTGTTTTTT.

This clonotype was detected ten times or more. The chain combines TRBV5-1 with TRBJ2-7; TRBD2 matches at 7 bases. The germline CDR1 and CDR2 sequences are SGHRS and YFSETQ. V gave up 0 bases and J gave up 3 bases; unmatched junction bases: 12. The CDR3 extends over 17 amino acids. This chain's CDR3 is CASSLESWGEGGYEQYF. In DNA form, the CDR3 reads TGCGCCAGCAGCTTGGAGTCTTGGGGGGAGGGCGGCTACGAGCAGTACTTC.

The chain combines TRBV19 with TRBJ2-3; D is perhaps TRBD1 or TRBD2 (5 bases each). The CDR3 covers 14 residues. Trimming shortened V by 3 bases and J by 2 bases, and 9 bases separated the two germline ends. The germline CDR1 and CDR2 sequences are LNHDA and SQIVND (reference sequence). The CDR3 sequence: CASSIEGNTDTQYF. CDR3 in DNA: TGTGCCAGTAGTATTGAGGGGAACACAGATACGCAGTATTTT.

The chain has TRBV13 and TRBJ2-4; D is ambiguous. The CDR3 sequence is 13 residues long. Looked up from germline, CDR1 is PRHDT and CDR2 is FYEKMQ (reference sequence). V was trimmed by 5 bases and J by 6 bases, leaving 11 bases between them. The CDR3 loop is CASSEEQLNIQYF. CDR3 sequence (DNA): TGTGCCAGCAGCGAGGAACAGCTAAACATTCAGTACTTC.

The V gene is TRBV7-6, the J gene TRBJ2-1, with D possibly TRBD2 on 6 matching bases. CDR1 SGHVS and CDR2 FNYEAQ come from the germline V gene. The length of the CDR3 is 14 residues. V was trimmed by 5 bases and J by 10 bases, leaving 18 bases between them. The CDR3: CASSPGLSEWEQFF. The CDR3 nucleotides are TGTGCCAGCAGCCCGGGACTCTCTGAGTGGGAGCAGTTCTTC.

In its sample, this clonotype was seen many times. The V and J genes are TRBV25-1 and TRBJ2-7, with D possibly being TRBD2 (7 bases). The CDR3 consists of 14 residues. V was cut by 8 bases and J by 6 bases, with 20 bases left in between. Per germline, CDR1 MGHDK and CDR2 SYGVNS. CDR3 DNA sequence: TGTGCCAGCTTAAGGGGGGGGACCACAGGCGAGCAGTACTTC. This gives the protein CASLRGGTTGEQYF.

This clonotype was found many times. This chain connects TRBV20-1 to TRBJ2-7; TRBD2 aligns across 10 bases. Germline V CDR1 and CDR2: DFQATT, SNEGSKA (reference sequence). This CDR3 region has 17 residues. The V and J ends lost 0 bases and 4 bases, in that order; junction bases with no gene match: 12. In DNA form, the CDR3 reads TGCAGTGCTAGAGATTCTAGCGGGAGTTGGGCGCTTTACGAGCAGTACTTC. Protein product: CSARDSSGSWALYEQYF.

The J gene is TRBJ2-1, the V gene TRBV4-1; the match to TRBD2 covers 9 bases. This CDR3 spans 15 amino acids. Germline V CDR1 and CDR2: MGHRA, YSYEKL. V trimming: 3 bases; J trimming: 9 bases; junction bases outside the gene matches: 9. The CDR3 loop reads CASSQREGLLGEQFF. CDR3 DNA: TGCGCCAGCAGCCAGCGGGAGGGCCTTTTGGGTGAGCAGTTCTTC.